The 11 T cell receptor beta chains listed next were all sequenced from one sample in a study of PD-L1 blockade in urothelial cancer. The table came from immunoSEQ multiplex PCR; TCRdb's copy has only in-frame clones and leaves some out. The table includes 90,000 to 100,000 clones, around 90% detected once. This sample's time point: pretreatment peripheral blood. Source: PBMCs, taken around atezolizumab (anti-PD-L1) treatment. The receptors were sampled from a man in his 60s with urothelial cancer.

The gene calls are TRBV7-9 and TRBJ1-5, with D perhaps TRBD1 (5 bases). Germline loops: CDR1 SEHNR, CDR2 FQNEAQ (reference sequence). V was clipped by 5 bases and J by 1 base, with 15 bases between them. The CDR3 runs to 16 residues. The CDR3 coding sequence is TGTGCCAGCAGCACGACGCAGGGCAGAAGCAATCAGCCCCAGCATTTT. It encodes CASSTTQGRSNQPQHF.

This chain connects TRBV12-5 to TRBJ2-7, with 12 positions matching TRBD2. The V segment lost 6 bases and the J segment 1 base; nucleotides outside the gene matches: 4. Germline lookup yields CDR1 LGHNT and CDR2 FRNRAP. CDR3 length equals 15 residues. Written as DNA, the CDR3 is TGTGCTAGTGGCTCGACTAGCGGGGGATCCTACGAGCAGTACTTC. This gives the protein CASGSTSGGSYEQYF.

V gene TRBV4-3 combines with J gene TRBJ1-6, with D hard to call. Looked up from germline, CDR1 is LGHNA and CDR2 is YSLEER. The CDR3 is 15 amino acids. V was cut by 0 bases and J by 8 bases, with 11 bases left in between. CDR3: CASSQDSVSDSPLHF. CDR3 in DNA: TGCGCCAGCAGCCAAGATTCAGTTTCCGATTCACCCCTCCACTTT.

The V gene is TRBV4-3, the J gene TRBJ2-7, with D perhaps matching TRBD1 (6 bases). V was trimmed by 0 bases and J by 5 bases, leaving 17 bases between them. The CDR3 loop spans 16 amino acids. The germline V gene has CDR1 LGHNA and CDR2 YSLEER. CDR3 in amino acids: CASSQDTTGFNDEQYF. The DNA for the CDR3 is TGCGCCAGCAGCCAAGATACCACAGGGTTCAACGACGAGCAGTACTTC.

The chain couples TRBV7-9 to TRBJ1-4; 8 positions agree with TRBD1. CDR1 is SEHNR, CDR2 FQNEAQ, per germline (reference sequence). Germline trimming cut 0 bases from V and 4 bases from J; bases unmatched to any gene: 7. This CDR3 comprises 17 residues. CDR3 residues: CASSLAGQGAYNEKLFF. The DNA of the CDR3 is TGTGCCAGCAGCTTAGCGGGGCAGGGGGCATATAATGAAAAACTGTTTTTT.

The V call is TRBV5-6, the J call TRBJ2-3, with 9 bases lining up with TRBD2. The CDR3 covers 15 residues. Germline V gives CDR1 SGHDT, CDR2 YYEEEE. V shed 3 bases, J shed 4 bases, and the junction held 6 bases outside the gene matches. The CDR3 sequence: CASSSSGIRPDTQYF. CDR3 bases: TGTGCCAGCAGCTCTAGCGGGATCCGACCAGATACGCAGTATTTT.

The CDR3 bases are TGTGCCAGCAGCCCAGACGACAGTGCATTGGCCTACGAGCAGTACTTC. This gives the protein CASSPDDSALAYEQYF. V is TRBV11-3 and J is TRBJ2-7, with D perhaps TRBD1 (5 bases). Between the trimmed V and J ends, which lost 5 bases and 2 bases, there was a span of 19 bases. CDR1 and CDR2 from the germline V gene are SGHNT and YENEEA. The CDR3 length is 16 residues.

This chain uses TRBV7-9 with TRBJ2-1, with 8 bases fitting TRBD1. The J segment lost 7 bases and the V segment lost 3 bases, leaving 5 bases of the junction unmatched. Germline lookup yields CDR1 SEHNR and CDR2 FQNEAQ (reference sequence). There are 14 residues in the CDR3. This CDR3 reads CASSFDTGGNEQFF. Here the CDR3 DNA reads TGTGCCAGCAGCTTTGACACAGGGGGGAATGAGCAGTTCTTC.

This clone was observed a few times. The genes are TRBV28 and TRBJ1-2, with a weak D call TRBD1 (6 bases). CDR3 length: 13 amino acids. Trimming took 6 bases from V and 2 from J, leaving 10 bases between them. Germline CDR1 MDHEN, CDR2 SYDVKM. This chain's CDR3 is CASRAGQNYGYTF. For the CDR3, the DNA is TGTGCCAGCAGGGCAGGACAGAACTATGGCTACACCTTC.

This chain connects TRBV19 to TRBJ2-7; tentative D call: TRBD1 (5 bases). CDR3 length: 14 amino acids. V gave up 4 bases and J gave up 6 bases, with 16 bases separating them. Per the germline V gene, CDR1 is LNHDA and CDR2 is SQIVND (reference sequence). Here the CDR3 reads CASSKDSKSSEQYF. DNA for the CDR3: TGTGCCAGTAGTAAAGACAGTAAGTCGTCCGAGCAGTACTTC.

The chain carries TRBV19 and TRBJ1-1; D remains ambiguous. V was shortened by 3 bases and J by 3 bases, with 14 bases between the two germline ends. CDR1 and CDR2 from the germline V gene are LNHDA and SQIVND (reference sequence). The CDR3 runs to 15 residues. The chain's CDR3 is CASSIPNTYYTEAFF. Written as DNA, the CDR3 is TGTGCCAGTAGTATCCCCAATACTTATTACACTGAAGCTTTCTTT.